The 8 T cell receptor beta chains presented below share a single source sample, sequenced in a study of CD8 T cells in ankylosing spondylitis (TCRdb year 2017). The library was built by means of 5' RACE. The sequencing machine was an Illumina HiSeq 2500. Through fastp at Q25 and MiXCR, TCRdb rebuilt clones from the public reads, retaining in-frame beta chains. Each entry merges the rows of one CDR3 protein and shows their most common DNA and genes. Here the sample has around 150,000 distinct CDR3 sequences; more than 40% occur a single time. Around 15% of the sample goes to the ten largest clones. The material sequenced was synovial fluid, either unsorted or a sorted T cell fraction (not recorded which). These receptors came from a male donor with ankylosing spondylitis.

V gene TRBV13 combines with J gene TRBJ2-7; no clear D. The V and J ends lost 5 bases and 5 bases respectively, with 16 bases between them. The CDR3 has 14 residues. Germline V gene data show CDR1 as PRHDT and CDR2 as FYEKMQ (reference sequence). The CDR3 region has the DNA TGTGCCAGCAGCGGCCCTCCAGGCTGGAACGAGCAGTACTTC. Its translation is CASSGPPGWNEQYF.

This clonotype was counted once. The chain employs TRBV20-1 and TRBJ1-2, with a tentative D call TRBD1 (5 bases). The CDR3 contains 13 residues. CDR1 and CDR2 from the germline V gene are DFQATT and SNEGSKA (reference sequence). CDR3 sequence reads: CRKGPKGTYGYTF. CDR3 DNA: TGCAGGAAAGGGCCCAAGGGGACCTATGGCTACACCTTC.

This rearrangement joins TRBV30 to TRBJ2-3; 12 bases are shared with TRBD2. V lost 0 bases and J lost 0; bases outside the gene matches: 1. CDR3 length: 16 residues. Germline assignment: CDR1 GTSNPN and CDR2 SVGIG (reference sequence). CDR3 sequence reads: CAWSVGLAGSTDTQYF. The CDR3 DNA is TGTGCCTGGAGTGTCGGACTAGCGGGGAGCACAGATACGCAGTATTTT.

This clonotype appeared a few times. V gene TRBV2 combines with J gene TRBJ2-3, with 11 bases identical to TRBD2. Germline assignment: CDR1 SNHLY and CDR2 FYNNEI. CDR3 length: 15 residues. Unmatched junction bases numbered 6, after V lost 6 bases and J lost 4 bases. The CDR3 spells CASSTTSGTSDTQYF. The CDR3 coding sequence is TGTGCCAGCAGCACGACTAGCGGGACGTCAGATACGCAGTATTTT. Variable domain in full (rest from reference TRBV2 and TRBJ2-3): EPEVTQTPSHQVTQMGQEVILRCVPISNHLYFYWYRQILGQKVEFLVSFYNNEISEKSEIFDDQFSVERPDGSNFTLKIRSTKLEDSAMYFCASSTTSGTSDTQYFGPGTRLTVL.

The rearrangement links TRBV7-6 to TRBJ1-1; D perhaps matches TRBD1 (5 bases). The V end lost 5 bases, the J end lost 3 bases, and 16 bases lay between the germline ends. CDR3 length equals 15 residues. Germline assignment: CDR1 SGHVS and CDR2 FNYEAQ. The CDR3 here is CASSPDRTRYTEAFF. CDR3 in DNA: TGTGCCAGCAGCCCCGACAGAACCCGGTACACTGAAGCTTTCTTT.

The genes are TRBV2 and TRBJ1-4, with D maybe TRBD1 (5 bases). The CDR3 has 14 residues. The germline CDR1 and CDR2 sequences are SNHLY and FYNNEI. Trimming removed 6 bases from V and 4 bases from J, with 12 bases in between. The CDR3 DNA sequence: TGTGCCAGCAGGGAGACAGTGAATAATGAAAAACTGTTTTTT. As protein: CASRETVNNEKLFF.

This clonotype is a singleton in its sample. The chain combines TRBV6-1 with TRBJ1-2; 7 bases are a match to TRBD1. The CDR3 totals 16 residues. In germline, CDR1 is MNHNS, CDR2 SASEGT. The junction had 15 bases not matched to a gene; V was cut back by 7 bases and J by 4 bases. The CDR3 reads CASTFGTDNPSYGYTF. The CDR3 DNA reads as TGTGCCAGCACCTTCGGGACAGATAATCCGAGCTATGGCTACACCTTC.

This clonotype was observed once. The V and J genes are TRBV10-3 and TRBJ2-5; TRBD1 might be the D (5 bases). Looked up from germline, CDR1 is ENHRY and CDR2 is SYGVKD. The CDR3 has 13 amino acids. The V end lost 6 bases, the J end lost 7 bases, and 15 bases lay between the germline ends. The CDR3 is CAIRAQGPGTQYF. For the CDR3, the DNA is TGTGCCATCAGGGCCCAGGGCCCAGGGACCCAGTACTTC.